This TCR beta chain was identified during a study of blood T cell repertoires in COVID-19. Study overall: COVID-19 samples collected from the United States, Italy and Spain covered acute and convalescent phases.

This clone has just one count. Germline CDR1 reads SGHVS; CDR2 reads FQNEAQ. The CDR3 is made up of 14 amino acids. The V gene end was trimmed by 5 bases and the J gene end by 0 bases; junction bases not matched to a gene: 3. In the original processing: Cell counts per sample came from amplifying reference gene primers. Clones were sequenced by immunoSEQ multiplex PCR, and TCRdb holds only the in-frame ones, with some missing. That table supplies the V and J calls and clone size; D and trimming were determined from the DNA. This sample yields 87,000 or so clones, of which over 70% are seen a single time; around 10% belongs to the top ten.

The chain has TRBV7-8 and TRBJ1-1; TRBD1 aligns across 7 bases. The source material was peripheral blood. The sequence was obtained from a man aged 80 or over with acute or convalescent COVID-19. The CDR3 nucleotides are TGTGCCAGCAGCCTAGGGACAGTGAACACTGAAGCTTTCTTT. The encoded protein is CASSLGTVNTEAFF.